The present entry profiles one T cell receptor beta chain with its context. The sample holds other DNA sequences that translate to the same CDR3. The data originate from a study of Ad26.COV2.S vaccination and SARS-CoV-2 variants. Per the germline V gene, CDR1 is LGHDT and CDR2 is YNNKEL (reference sequence). The CDR3 has 13 residues. Trimming took off 3 bases at V and 3 bases at J, with 8 bases between the two ends. Produced via immunoSEQ multiplex PCR; TCRdb's table is partial and in-frame only. The sample has 380,000 or so clones, roughly 90% seen once. The treatment was: approximately 18 received Ad26.COV2.S at low or high dose, single or two shots; about 5 received placebo; per-sample allocation not given. Sampling happened 63 days after the first vaccine or placebo injection.

The source is a person between 18 and 60 years old who received the Ad26.COV2.S COVID-19 vaccine or a placebo. The source material was peripheral blood, sampled in a trial of Ad26.COV2.S vaccine versus placebo. The rearrangement uses TRBV3-1 (or the pseudogene TRBV3-2) and TRBJ1-1; D unresolved. This chain's CDR3 is CASSQGGDTEAFF. For the CDR3, the DNA is TGTGCCAGCAGCCAGGGCGGGGACACTGAAGCTTTCTTT.